Sequencing of this T cell receptor beta chain was carried out in a study of blood T cell repertoires in COVID-19 (dated by TCRdb to 2020 to 2021). For context, the study as a whole: The collaborator samples originated in the United States, Italy and Spain and spanned the acute and convalescent phases of COVID-19. Nearly every sample came with metadata listing a de-identified subject ID, COVID-19 status, age in years and sex. The repertoires were released in a freely available public database intended as a resource for research on the immune response to SARS-CoV-2. HLA class I and class II types, where available, came from metadata supplied by the sample provider rather than from assay-based typing. Samples came from the ongoing ImmuneRACE study (first 160 participants) plus 1,254 subjects from 6 global collaborators. Deeply sampled blood TCRbeta repertoires from subjects exposed to, actively infected with, or recovered from COVID-19 were included in the dataset. The prospective study material was composed of cDNA or gDNA derived from T cells, B-cell-depleted T cells, or PBMCs. General findings and caveats noted by the study authors: How much clinical and demographic metadata was included differed by source and by participant, and the metadata was provided uncurated.

The immunoSEQ Assay, a bias-controlled multiplex PCR, was used to amplify TCRbeta CDR3 regions from genomic DNA. The authors' analysis ran thus. Within the assay, amplification of reference gene primers was used to estimate how many nucleated cells each sample contained. Sequence reads were collapsed and filtered to measure the absolute abundance of every unique TCRbeta CDR3 rearrangement. For each sample, productive Simpson clonality was calculated as the square root of Simpson's diversity index across productive rearrangements. TCRdb provides this immuneACCESS table in a form limited to in-frame rearrangements. Some clones are lacking; in checked studies, under half of them reflect an unresolved V gene, and why the rest are absent is not known. Clone size and the V and J calls come from that table; the DNA yielded D and trimming. The sample has about 490,000 clones on record, 80% to 90% of them singletons. Approximately 2.9% of the sample is held by the ten biggest clonotypes.

Each collaborating institution followed its own protocols to collect whole blood in K2EDTA tubes. Collaborator samples were shipped for TCRbeta analysis as frozen whole blood, isolated PBMCs, or DNA extracted from either sample type. The junction carries 10 bases between V and J, which are trimmed by 4 bases and 5 bases respectively. Counted from cysteine to phenylalanine, this CDR3 has 13 amino acids. Only the CDR3 portion is preserved as DNA: 39 bases, with reading frame beginning at the first base. CDR1 and CDR2 were assigned from the germline V gene as SGHDN and FVKESK. In the case of this clone: Its antigen remains undetermined. The sample holds no much larger clone one base away, and base qualities are not on file.

The rearrangement joined TRBV14 to TRBJ2-3; 5 matching bases give a weak D call of TRBD2. The source is a human donor in a cohort sampled during active COVID-19. The sample consisted of peripheral blood. DNA sequence: TGTGCCAGCAGCCGTGGTGGGAGAGATACGCAGTATTTT. Translated, it gives CASSRGGRDTQYF. Extended through the reference TRBV14 and TRBJ2-3 proteins, this CDR3 yields the full variable domain: EAGVTQFPSHSVIEKGQTVTLRCDPISGHDNLYWYRRVMGKEIKFLLHFVKESKQDESGMPNNRFLAERTGGTYSTLKVQPAELEDSGVYFCASSRGGRDTQYFGPGTRLTVL.